A single sample gave rise to the 26 T cell receptor beta chains below, sequenced in a study of radiotherapy plus CTLA-4 blockade in lung cancer. Assay: immunoSEQ multiplex PCR; the TCRdb copy retains only in-frame clones and omits some. The sample has approximately 77,000 clones; under 90% are singletons. This specimen consisted of peripheral blood, obtained from a patient treated with radiotherapy plus ipilimumab. The receptors stem from a human donor with non-small cell lung cancer who had stable disease on radiotherapy plus ipilimumab.

The V and J genes are TRBV21-1 and TRBJ2-6. TRBV21-1 is flagged as a pseudogene. The CDR3 is 18 amino acids. Written as DNA, the CDR3 is TGTGCCAGCAGATCTCCTGTGCTACAACAAAGTCGGGCCAACGTCCTGACTTTC. Translation gives CASRSPVLQQSRANVLTF.

The V and J genes are TRBV2 and TRBJ2-7; D uncertain. V was shortened by 4 bases and J by 2 bases, with 9 bases between the two germline ends. There are 13 residues in the CDR3. Germline assignment: CDR1 SNHLY and CDR2 FYNNEI. This CDR3 reads CASSGNSPYEQYF. The CDR3 DNA follows: TGTGCCAGCAGTGGGAATAGCCCCTACGAGCAGTACTTC. Together with reference TRBV2 and TRBJ2-7, the CDR3 gives the full variable domain: EPEVTQTPSHQVTQMGQEVILRCVPISNHLYFYWYRQILGQKVEFLVSFYNNEISEKSEIFDDQFSVERPDGSNFTLKIRSTKLEDSAMYFCASSGNSPYEQYFGPGTRLTVT.

This CDR3 is CASTQFADTQYF. The CDR3 DNA follows: TGTGCCAGCACTCAATTTGCGGATACGCAGTATTTT. V and J are TRBV5-8 and TRBJ2-3, with D hard to call. Germline V gives CDR1 SGHTS, CDR2 YDEGEE. CDR3 size: 12 residues. The V end was cut by 6 bases, the J end by 6 bases, with 11 bases between.

The chain is built from TRBV19 and TRBJ2-3; unclear D gene. Germline V gives CDR1 LNHDA, CDR2 SQIVND (reference sequence). CDR3 size: 12 residues. Deletions cut 6 bases from V and 6 bases from J, with 10 bases between. CDR3 in DNA: TGTGCCAGTAGAGGTGCTGGGGATACGCAGTATTTT. Protein sequence: CASRGAGDTQYF.

The chain couples TRBV30 to TRBJ1-2; TRBD1 matches 12 bases. CDR3 length equals 16 residues. V lost 7 bases and J lost 3; bases outside the gene matches: 12. Per the germline V gene, CDR1 is GTSNPN and CDR2 is SVGIG (reference sequence). The chain's CDR3 is CAYSGTGGPRDYGYTF. The CDR3 DNA is TGTGCCTACTCCGGGACAGGGGGCCCTCGAGACTATGGCTACACCTTC.

The chain carries TRBV2 and TRBJ1-1; a possible D gene is TRBD1 (5 bases). Trimming removed 6 bases from V and 6 bases from J, with 20 bases in between. The germline CDR1 and CDR2 sequences are SNHLY and FYNNEI. The CDR3 totals 15 residues. CDR3 amino acids: CASSGNRGGEAEAFF. As DNA, the CDR3 is TGTGCCAGCAGCGGAAACCGGGGGGGAGAAGCTGAAGCTTTCTTT.

The chain uses TRBV5-4 and TRBJ1-4, with D maybe TRBD1 (5 bases). Germline CDR1 is SGHNT and CDR2 is YYREEE (reference sequence). The CDR3 contains 14 residues. Between the trimmed V and J ends, which lost 5 bases and 3 bases, there was a span of 11 bases. CDR3 sequence reads: CASSVARANEKLFF. Written as DNA, the CDR3 is TGTGCCAGCAGTGTGGCCAGGGCTAATGAAAAACTGTTTTTT. The variable domain in full, with the rest retrieved from reference TRBV5-4 and TRBJ1-4, is ETGVTQSPTHLIKTRGQQVTLRCSSQSGHNTVSWYQQALGQGPQFIFQYYREEENGRGNFPPRFSGLQFPNYSSELNVNALELDDSALYLCASSVARANEKLFFGSGTQLSVL.

The CDR3 loop is CASSLGVDVQETQYF. The CDR3 DNA is TGTGCCAGCAGCTTAGGGGTAGACGTCCAAGAGACCCAGTACTTC. V is TRBV7-9 and J is TRBJ2-5; no firm D call. V shed 1 base and J shed 1 base, with 10 bases lying between them. Germline V lookup: CDR1 SEHNR, CDR2 FQNEAQ (reference sequence). CDR3 size: 15 residues.

The table lists this clone with a count of one. The V gene is TRBV6-5, the J gene TRBJ2-2; D is ambiguous. The germline gives CDR1 MNHEY, CDR2 SVGAGI. Trimming cost V 2 bases and J 2 bases, with 12 bases left between them. The CDR3 loop spans 16 amino acids. The CDR3 reads CASSYLPYDNTGELFF. The CDR3 region has the DNA TGTGCCAGCAGTTACCTTCCCTACGACAACACCGGGGAGCTGTTTTTT.

The chain couples TRBV11-1 to TRBJ1-2; D is ambiguous. The V end lost 4 bases, the J end lost 2 bases, and 8 bases lay between the germline ends. The germline gives CDR1 SGHAT, CDR2 FQDESV (reference sequence). The CDR3 contains 13 residues. Written as DNA, the CDR3 is TGTGCCAGCAGCTCGACACTAAACTATGGCTACACCTTC. Translation: CASSSTLNYGYTF.

This chain links TRBV6-6 with TRBJ2-1, with 9 nucleotides matching TRBD2. CDR3 length: 15 amino acids. Germline loops: CDR1 MNHNY, CDR2 SVGAGI (reference sequence). After removal of 6 bases from V and 1 base from J, the junction contained 4 bases not matched to a gene. Here the CDR3 reads CASSTSGGSYNEQFF. DNA of the CDR3: TGTGCCAGCAGCACCAGCGGGGGGTCCTACAATGAGCAGTTCTTC.

This rearrangement joins TRBV7-8 to TRBJ1-1; D is uncertain. V was cut by 2 bases and J by 4 bases, with 20 bases left in between. The germline V gene has CDR1 SGHVS and CDR2 FQNEAQ. The CDR3 runs 17 residues. CDR3 residues: CASSLSVSWGRGTEAFF. CDR3 sequence (DNA): TGTGCCAGCAGCTTAAGCGTCTCGTGGGGAAGAGGCACTGAAGCTTTCTTT.

This chain joins TRBV27 and TRBJ2-1, with 11 bases aligning to TRBD2. The germline gives CDR1 MNHEY, CDR2 SMNVEV (reference sequence). J was trimmed by 12 bases and V by 0 bases; bases with no gene match: 4. The CDR3 loop spans 14 amino acids. CDR3 in DNA: TGTGCCAGCAGTTTATCTACTAGCGGGAGTGGGCAGTTCTTC. Amino acids: CASSLSTSGSGQFF.

The gene calls are TRBV2 and TRBJ1-5; no definite D call. Trimming took 0 bases from V and 1 from J, leaving 10 bases between them. CDR1 and CDR2 (germline): SNHLY, FYNNEI. The CDR3 extends over 16 amino acids. The DNA of the CDR3 is TGTGCCAGCAGTGAAGCCGAGCCTGCGAGCAATCAGCCCCAGCATTTT. Translating it yields CASSEAEPASNQPQHF.

V is TRBV30 and J is TRBJ2-3; no firm D call. The CDR3 has 12 amino acids. Trimming removed 4 bases at V and 2 bases at J, with 7 bases between. In germline, CDR1 is GTSNPN, CDR2 SVGIG (reference sequence). In DNA, the CDR3 is TGTGCCTGGAACCCTCACACAGATACGCAGTATTTT. This sequence encodes CAWNPHTDTQYF.

This chain links TRBV7-9 with TRBJ1-4; D possibly corresponds to TRBD1 (6 bases). The germline gives CDR1 SEHNR, CDR2 FQNEAQ (reference sequence). This CDR3 contains 18 residues. Trimming took 1 base from V and 5 from J, leaving 20 bases between them. CDR3 in amino acids: CASSLGIGGTGRNEKLFF. In DNA, the CDR3 is TGTGCCAGCAGCTTAGGGATAGGAGGAACAGGGAGGAATGAAAAACTGTTTTTT.

The V and J genes are TRBV6-1 and TRBJ2-5; 7 nucleotides match TRBD1. The V gene's germline CDR1 is MNHNS and CDR2 SASEGT. CDR3 length: 14 residues. With 4 bases clipped from V and 5 bases from J, the junction kept 7 bases outside the gene matches. The CDR3 region is CASSGPHRGETQYF. As DNA, the CDR3 is TGTGCCAGCAGTGGTCCCCACAGGGGTGAGACCCAGTACTTC.

J is TRBJ1-6 and V is TRBV5-4; D remains unclear. The V gene lost 4 bases and the J gene lost 10 bases, with 18 bases spanning the gap. Germline V gene lookup returns CDR1 SGHNT and CDR2 YYREEE (reference sequence). The CDR3 is 15 amino acids. The CDR3 DNA reads as TGTGCCAGCAGCCCCCTGCGGGCAGTTCTATCACCCCTCCACTTT. Encoded protein: CASSPLRAVLSPLHF.

V usage is TRBV10-2 and J usage is TRBJ1-2; 10 bases map to TRBD1. Germline CDR1 and CDR2: WSHSY and SAAADI. This CDR3 has 14 residues. The J segment lost 10 bases and the V segment lost 6 bases, leaving 11 bases of the junction unmatched. The CDR3 loop is CASSLNVGTGDYTF. CDR3 sequence (DNA): TGCGCCAGCAGCTTAAACGTCGGGACAGGGGACTACACCTTC.

CDR3 DNA sequence: TGTGCCAGCTCATCCTTGGGTCCCCTCTACGAGCAGTACTTC. Protein product: CASSSLGPLYEQYF. The chain uses TRBV28 and TRBJ2-7; D gene unclear. Trimming shortened V by 8 bases and J by 3 bases, and 17 bases separated the two germline ends. The CDR3 runs to 14 residues. Per germline, CDR1 MDHEN and CDR2 SYDVKM.

The rearrangement joins TRBV5-1 to TRBJ1-6; D is perhaps TRBD1 (5 bases). With 3 bases removed from V and 6 bases from J, the gap between germline ends came to 16 bases. The CDR3 loop spans 16 amino acids. The germline V gene has CDR1 SGHRS and CDR2 YFSETQ. The chain's CDR3 is CASSSGDVSSNSPLHF. In DNA form, the CDR3 reads TGCGCCAGCAGCTCGGGGGACGTTTCTTCTAATTCACCCCTCCACTTT.

The sample holds a few counts of this clone. This sequence joins TRBV7-2 and TRBJ1-4, with 8 bases lining up with TRBD1. After removal of 5 bases from V and 4 bases from J, the junction contained 3 bases not matched to a gene. Germline CDR1 and CDR2: SGHTA and FQGNSA. This CDR3 comprises 14 residues. The CDR3 loop reads CASSRTGFNEKLFF. For the CDR3, the DNA is TGTGCCAGCAGCCGGACAGGGTTTAATGAAAAACTGTTTTTT.

The chain has TRBV5-1 and TRBJ2-3; D possibly corresponds to TRBD2 (7 bases). Deletions cut 4 bases from V and 1 base from J, with 13 bases between. The CDR3 covers 15 residues. The germline V gene encodes CDR1 SGHRS and CDR2 YFSETQ. The CDR3 is CASSPGGWRTDTQYF. The DNA for the CDR3 is TGCGCCAGCAGCCCGGGGGGCTGGCGCACAGATACGCAGTATTTT.

This chain joins TRBV5-1 and TRBJ1-1; TRBD1 might be the D (6 bases). The CDR3 is 14 amino acids. The germline gives CDR1 SGHRS, CDR2 YFSETQ. Trimming removed 3 bases from V and 7 bases from J, with 16 bases in between. In DNA form, the CDR3 reads TGCGCCAGCAGCTACGGTCAGTCAGGGGTTGAAGCTTTCTTT. Translated: CASSYGQSGVEAFF.

This clone has a handful of counts. V gene TRBV2 combines with J gene TRBJ2-7; D not certain. The germline V gene has CDR1 SNHLY and CDR2 FYNNEI. Deletions cut 3 bases from V and 0 bases from J, with 9 bases between. The CDR3 loop spans 14 amino acids. CDR3 loop: CASSDTPVSYEQYF. For the CDR3, the DNA is TGTGCCAGCAGTGACACCCCTGTCTCCTACGAGCAGTACTTC.

This chain links TRBV10-3 with TRBJ1-5; D ambiguous. The germline V and J ends were trimmed by 6 bases and 1 base, with 10 bases remaining between them. The CDR3 is made up of 14 amino acids. Per the germline V gene, CDR1 is ENHRY and CDR2 is SYGVKD. CDR3 residues: CAIRGGGSNQPQHF. Written as DNA, the CDR3 is TGTGCCATCAGAGGTGGAGGGAGCAATCAGCCCCAGCATTTT.